This T cell receptor (beta chain) was captured in a study of shared clonotypes between healthy human individuals. Whole-study results and caveats: Specimens sampled were limited to blood, with tissue repertoires likely differing. Among donors, sharing of clonotypes was expected to be affected by sequencing depth.

Comments on this clone: Its antigen is not identified.

Across several immunoSEQ plates, the genomic DNA of each subset was split evenly. The repertoire was sequenced with immunoSEQ multiplex PCR; TCRdb's copy has only in-frame clones and lacks some. The repertoire holds about 510,000 clones, with around 74% as singletons. Losses at the gene ends were 4 bases for V and 6 bases for J; bases not matched to a gene: 14. This CDR3 comprises 17 residues. Per the germline V gene, CDR1 is SGHAT and CDR2 is FQNNGV. The V call is TRBV11-2, the J call TRBJ2-5; 10 bases are a match to TRBD2. The clonotype comes from a woman aged 40 to 50 in good health. Some clones in this sample may be carry-over from other donors' samples. Sequencing input: PBMCs. CDR3: CASSSRGSGRRVKTQYF. In DNA form, the CDR3 reads TGTGCCAGCAGCTCGAGGGGTAGCGGGAGGCGGGTAAAGACCCAGTACTTC.